This TCR beta chain was documented in a study of T cell responses to AZD1222 COVID-19 vaccine. Findings of the study overall: Only a handful of AZD1222 recipients, roughly 6 in all, had baseline seropositivity. The study sampled repertoires only after the peak T cell response. Breadth and depth of Spike-specific TCRs rose after two AZD1222 doses.

This clone appeared a few times. Its antigen is undetermined. Its ends do not fully match the called genes, so a read error is possible. CDR3 length equals 15 residues. Germline CDR1 is MNHNY and CDR2 is SVGAGI (reference sequence). The table came from immunoSEQ multiplex PCR; TCRdb's copy has only in-frame clones and leaves some out. The data contain about 84,000 clones, 80% to 90% of them singletons. Sample: peripheral blood, taken 28 days after the second AZD1222 dose. The gene calls are TRBV6-6 and TRBJ1-6; D gene uncertain. This TCR came from an adult who received the AZD1222 COVID-19 vaccine. The CDR3: CASSYGDSFNSPLHF. Here the CDR3 DNA reads TGTGCCAGCAGTTACGGGGATTCCTTTAATTCACCCCTCCACTTT.